This T cell receptor (beta chain) is from a study of response to subunit inactivated influenza vaccine. Points from the study as a whole: Authors proposed each seasonal influenza vaccination draws in few new T cells.

This clonotype was recorded at least ten times. Its target is unknown. The V end lost 7 bases, the J end lost 1 base, and 18 bases lay between the germline ends. The CDR3 sequence is 15 residues long. Per germline, CDR1 SQVTM and CDR2 ANQGSEA. TCRdb recomputed calls from the RT-PCR reads with MiXCR, one row per CDR3 protein. The table records roughly 700,000 distinct CDR3 sequences, approximately 14% of them present only once. The source material was PBMCs from blood, sampled about 11 days after vaccination. The clonotype comes from a middle-aged man who received an inactivated influenza vaccine. The chain combines TRBV29-1 with TRBJ2-3; no firm D call. This CDR3 reads CSAQERPVGTDTQYF. The DNA of the CDR3 is TGCAGCGCCCAGGAGCGTCCCGTGGGCACAGATACGCAGTATTTT.